This note documents a single T cell receptor (beta chain) sequence. This clonotype has just one count. It has no known antigen specificity. The record has no base qualities; no much larger clone is one base away. Library preparation used 5' RACE. The sequencer was an Illumina HiSeq 2500. The second PCR ran for about 6 to 11 cycles and used a J-beta primer mix along with a sample-barcoded 5' primer. A template-switch 5' adaptor carrying 12 random nucleotides introduced a unique molecular identifier onto each TCR beta cDNA molecule. At least 3 million CDR3-containing paired-end reads were obtained from each sample. First-strand cDNA was synthesized from all RNA with the Mint cDNA synthesis kit, primed by a TRBC-specific oligonucleotide. Following uracil-DNA glycosylase treatment, a first 18-cycle PCR with universal primers M1SS and BC2_uni_R was performed on all cDNA. The study's processing was this. Normalization of each sample was performed by random selection of 1 million high-quality reads, each carrying a distinct molecular identifier. Reads with shared molecular identifiers were discarded instead of being binned into consensus sequences. MiTCR, set to a Q25 quality threshold and the strictest error-elimination algorithm, was used for CDR3 identification, clonotype clustering and error correction. A nonparametric unseen species model with Euler transformation was used to estimate lower-bound total TCR beta diversity. TCRdb took the public reads, trimmed them with fastp at Q25, ran MiXCR for clone calling and kept in-frame beta chains. Rows with a matching CDR3 protein are joined into one entry that keeps the most common DNA and genes. TCRdb, rather than the study authors, made the V and J calls. For this sample there are roughly 800,000 distinct CDR3 sequences; roughly 60% appear just once. The top ten clonotypes cover around 20% of the sample.

The data stem from a study of blood T cells in healthy people across ages (dated by TCRdb to 2015 to 2017). For the study in its entirety: In model experiments, template switching captured roughly one uniquely barcoded TCR beta cDNA molecule for every two T cells. Four age groups were formed from the donors: young (average approximately 17 years), middle-aged (more than 35), aged (roughly 58) and long-lived (82). The study analyzed two additional independent replicas of 1 million unique cDNA reads from the same blood draw for two donors, one aged 18 to 30 and one aged 80 or older. The study measured age-related changes in TCR beta repertoire diversity using deep sequencing normalized with unique cDNA molecular identifiers. To avoid experimental bias, donors of different ages were distributed randomly across sequencing lanes.

The full study reports these points: The CMV infection status of donors was not known, potentially confounding age-related changes in expanded clonotypes. There was a strong correlation between observed TCR beta diversity and the percentage of naive T cells measured by flow cytometry. Compared with the aged group, the long-lived group had more naive CD4+ T cells, fewer expanded clones and increased TCR diversity, suggesting age selection. Total diversity estimates from one million sequenced T cells were considered lower bounds and underestimates. Because profiling used bulk unsorted PBMCs, naive and antigen-experienced compartments could not be compared conclusively. Observed TCR beta diversity per million T cells fell roughly linearly with age, and a significant reduction was already apparent by age approximately 41.

The approximately 41 donors, aged roughly 6 to 100 years, were systemically healthy Caucasian individuals from Russia. Approximately 9 milliliters of peripheral blood were collected from each donor into EDTA-treated Vacutainer tubes. Ficoll-Paque density-gradient centrifugation was used to isolate PBMCs, with at least 6 million per sample. Trizol reagent was used to extract total RNA from the PBMCs, yielding at least 5.5 micrograms per sample. For every donor, an aliquot of PBMCs went through flow cytometry to measure the percentages of naive CD45RAhigh/CD27high T cells. Trimming costs V 1 base and J 8 bases, and their ends lie 12 bases apart. For CDR1 and CDR2, the germline V gene lists SGHRS and YFSETQ. The CDR3 starts with the cysteine, ends with the phenylalanine, and has 13 residues. Solely the CDR3 DNA is kept, with 39 bases framed from the first base.

The rearrangement combines TRBV5-1 with TRBJ1-2; the D segment could be TRBD1, given 5 matching bases. The clonotype originates from a man in his thirties or forties in good health. The source material was blood. Here is the DNA: TGCGCCAGCAGCTTGTCGAGACAGCGGGGCTACACCTTC. The resulting protein is CASSLSRQRGYTF.